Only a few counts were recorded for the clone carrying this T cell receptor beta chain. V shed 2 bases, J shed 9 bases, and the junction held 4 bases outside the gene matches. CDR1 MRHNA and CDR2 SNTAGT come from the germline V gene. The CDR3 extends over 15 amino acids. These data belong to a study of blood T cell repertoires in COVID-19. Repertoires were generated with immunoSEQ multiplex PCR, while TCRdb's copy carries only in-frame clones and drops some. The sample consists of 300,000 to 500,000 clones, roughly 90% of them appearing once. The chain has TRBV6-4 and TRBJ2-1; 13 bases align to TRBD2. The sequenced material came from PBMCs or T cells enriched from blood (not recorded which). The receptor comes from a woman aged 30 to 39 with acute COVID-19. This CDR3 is CASSDGTSGAGEQFF. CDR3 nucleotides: TGTGCCAGCAGTGACGGGACTAGCGGGGCGGGTGAGCAGTTCTTC.